This T cell receptor (beta chain) was sequenced for a study of regulatory T cells in long-lasting Graves disease. On the study more broadly: The study counted Graves' disease as persistent given over 5 years of antithyroid drugs and positive TSH receptor antibodies. Study-wide results and limits: Preferential use of TRBV28, TRBJ1-2 and TRBJ2-5 was seen in persistent disease. Whereas about a thousand public clonotypes were shared by new patients, persistent patients shared more, at under 3,000. Having few samples may have compromised the accuracy.

Time point indicated: persistent/refractory GD, antithyroid drugs over 5 years with positive TRAb. Extracted RNA from PBMCs served as the source of the TCR library. The CDR3 covers 13 residues. V was trimmed by 6 bases and J by 6 bases, leaving 14 bases between them. The germline V gene encodes CDR1 SNHLY and CDR2 FYNNEI. CDR3 regions were amplified by Arm-PCR using iRepertoire HTBI primers to build TCR beta libraries. TCRdb independently ran MiXCR on the multiplex PCR reads; one entry per CDR3 protein. The profile shows around 460,000 distinct CDR3 sequences, about 22% of them singletons. This clonotype was counted many times. No antigen is known for it.

The sequence derives from a female donor with Graves disease. The sample was peripheral blood mononuclear cells (PBMCs), taken when the disease was refractory, from a patient treated with antithyroid drugs. The chain recombines TRBV2 with TRBJ1-2; D is uncertain. As DNA, the CDR3 is TGTGCCAGCAGACCGACTAGGGAGCATGGCTACACCTTC. It encodes CASRPTREHGYTF.